One sample yielded the 15 T cell receptor beta chains listed below, sequenced in a study of response to subunit inactivated influenza vaccine. TCRdb called the RT-PCR reads again in MiXCR, with one record for every CDR3 protein. The repertoire holds about 480,000 distinct CDR3 sequences, with roughly 11% as singletons. Here the sequenced sample was PBMCs from blood, taken about 40 days after vaccination. The receptors were gathered from a man in his fifties who received an inactivated influenza vaccine.

Only a few counts were recorded for this clonotype. The chain recombines TRBV28 with TRBJ2-1; D is ambiguous. The CDR3 has 15 residues. Germline lookup yields CDR1 MDHEN and CDR2 SYDVKM. V lost 5 bases to trimming and J lost 10 bases, with 21 bases between them. CDR3 nucleotides: TGTGCCAGCAGTCCGCGGTCCCTGATGCGATGGGAGCAGTTCTTC. Protein product: CASSPRSLMRWEQFF.

There are many counts of this clonotype. The CDR3 DNA reads TGTGCCAGCAGTCCGAATGGTGGGGAGCTGTTTTTT. The encoded protein is CASSPNGGELFF. The chain links TRBV28 to TRBJ2-2; D is ambiguous. This CDR3 has 12 amino acids. Germline V gene data show CDR1 as MDHEN and CDR2 as SYDVKM. V lost 5 bases and J 8 bases, leaving 9 bases between the germline ends. Complete variable domain (other parts from reference TRBV28 and TRBJ2-2): DVKVTQSSRYLVKRTGEKVFLECVQDMDHENMFWYRQDPGLGLRLIYFSYDVKMKEKGDIPEGYSVSREKKERFSLILESASTNQTSMYLCASSPNGGELFFGEGSRLTVL.

This clonotype was seen repeatedly, ten times or more. The genes are TRBV6-5 and TRBJ2-5; weak D call: TRBD2 (7 bases). The CDR3 contains 14 residues. V was shortened by 0 bases and J by 4 bases, with 9 bases between the two germline ends. CDR1 and CDR2 (germline): MNHEY, SVGAGI. CDR3 in amino acids: CASSYSRGGETQYF. For the CDR3, the DNA is TGTGCCAGCAGTTACTCGAGGGGGGGAGAGACCCAGTACTTC.

V is TRBV20-1 and J is TRBJ2-3; 11 nucleotides match TRBD2. Trimming cost V 2 bases and J 4 bases; bases outside gene matches: 2. CDR3 length: 14 amino acids. The germline gives CDR1 DFQATT, CDR2 SNEGSKA (reference sequence). This CDR3 reads CSARNSGGADTQYF. In DNA form, the CDR3 reads TGCAGTGCTAGAAATAGCGGGGGGGCAGATACGCAGTATTTT.

The CDR3 DNA is TGCGCCAGCAGCTTGGCTCAGGGAAACCAAGAGACCCAGTACTTC. Its protein is CASSLAQGNQETQYF. The rearrangement uses TRBV5-1 and TRBJ2-5; the D gene is possibly TRBD1 (5 bases). The V end was cut by 0 bases, the J end by 0 bases, with 9 bases between. The CDR3 covers 15 residues. The germline V gene encodes CDR1 SGHRS and CDR2 YFSETQ.

This clonotype was found a few times. This chain connects TRBV20-1 to TRBJ2-1; a weak D match, TRBD2 (6 bases). The CDR3 spans 13 residues. With 0 bases removed from V and 5 bases from J, the gap between germline ends came to 8 bases. Germline V gene lookup returns CDR1 DFQATT and CDR2 SNEGSKA (reference sequence). The CDR3 region has the DNA TGCAGTGCTAGAGAGGGACTTAACAATGAGCAGTTCTTC. It specifies CSAREGLNNEQFF.

There are a few counts of this clonotype. The chain employs TRBV20-1 and TRBJ1-3, with D perhaps matching TRBD1 (6 bases). Germline V lookup: CDR1 DFQATT, CDR2 SNEGSKA (reference sequence). This CDR3 contains 14 residues. V was pared by 5 bases and J by 1 base, with 12 bases between. Here the CDR3 reads CSAPNRASGNTIYF. The CDR3 DNA reads as TGCAGTGCTCCCAACAGGGCGTCTGGAAACACCATATATTTT.

This clonotype was counted many times. The V and J genes are TRBV6-1 and TRBJ1-6; 7 nucleotides agree with TRBD1. This CDR3 is 15 amino acids long. The germline V gene encodes CDR1 MNHNS and CDR2 SASEGT. V gave up 9 bases and J gave up 7 bases; unmatched junction bases: 12. This CDR3 reads CASALTGTVNSPLHF. As DNA, the CDR3 is TGTGCCAGTGCCTTAACCGGGACAGTAAATTCACCCCTCCACTTT.

This clonotype was counted between two and nine times. V usage is TRBV9 and J usage is TRBJ2-2, with 7 bases identical to TRBD2. V was clipped by 1 base and J by 4 bases; unmatched bases: 10. Looked up from germline, CDR1 is SGDLS and CDR2 is YYNGEE. The CDR3 has 17 amino acids. The CDR3 DNA reads as TGTGCCAGCAGCGTAAGTGGGGGTACTAGCGTCACCGGGGAGCTGTTTTTT. Protein: CASSVSGGTSVTGELFF.

V usage is TRBV7-9 and J usage is TRBJ1-2, with D tentatively TRBD1 (5 bases). Trimming removed 5 bases at V and 7 bases at J, with 20 bases between. The CDR3 has 15 amino acids. Germline V gene lookup returns CDR1 SEHNR and CDR2 FQNEAQ (reference sequence). In nucleotides, the CDR3 is TGTGCCAGCAGCGCCCCGGAGGGGTTGACGAGTGGCTACACCTTC. It codes for CASSAPEGLTSGYTF.

There are a few counts of this clonotype. The chain combines TRBV7-2 with TRBJ2-7; 9 positions match TRBD2. CDR1 is SGHTA and CDR2 is FQGNSA in the germline V gene. The CDR3 has 15 amino acids. Trimming at V came to 5 bases and at J to 3 bases, leaving 8 bases not matched to a gene. CDR3 nucleotide sequence: TGTGCCAGCAGCCTAACCGGGACTAGCAGCTACGAGCAGTACTTC. Its protein is CASSLTGTSSYEQYF.

This clonotype was seen more than once but under ten times. The gene calls are TRBV19 and TRBJ2-3; D is perhaps TRBD2 (6 bases). Germline V gene lookup returns CDR1 LNHDA and CDR2 SQIVND (reference sequence). V lost 5 bases and J 6 bases, leaving 9 bases between the germline ends. There are 12 residues in the CDR3. CDR3 bases: TGTGCCAGTAGTGCAGGGAGGGATACGCAGTATTTT. It encodes CASSAGRDTQYF.

The chain recombines TRBV24-1 with TRBJ2-2; possibly TRBD1 for D (6 bases). CDR1 and CDR2 (germline): KGHDR, SFDVKD. This CDR3 region has 13 residues. V was clipped by 9 bases and J by 1 base, with 8 bases between them. CDR3 bases: TGTGCCACCCGGGACAAGAACACCGGGGAGCTGTTTTTT. It encodes CATRDKNTGELFF.

This chain joins TRBV12-3 or TRBV12-4 and TRBJ2-1; 13 bases align to TRBD2. The CDR3 covers 16 residues. V was pared by 7 bases and J by 6 bases, with 9 bases of the junction left unmatched. CDR3 region: CASTRRLAGGLNEQFF. CDR3 in DNA: TGTGCCAGCACCAGACGACTAGCGGGGGGCCTCAATGAGCAGTTCTTC.

This clonotype has only a few counts. V and J are TRBV7-9 and TRBJ2-7, with no clear D. Germline V gene data show CDR1 as SEHNR and CDR2 as FQNEAQ (reference sequence). Trimming took 5 bases from V and 2 from J, leaving 13 bases between them. This CDR3 has 14 amino acids. DNA of the CDR3: TGTGCCAGCAGCCCCCGGGTACCAACCTACGAGCAGTACTTC. Amino acids: CASSPRVPTYEQYF.